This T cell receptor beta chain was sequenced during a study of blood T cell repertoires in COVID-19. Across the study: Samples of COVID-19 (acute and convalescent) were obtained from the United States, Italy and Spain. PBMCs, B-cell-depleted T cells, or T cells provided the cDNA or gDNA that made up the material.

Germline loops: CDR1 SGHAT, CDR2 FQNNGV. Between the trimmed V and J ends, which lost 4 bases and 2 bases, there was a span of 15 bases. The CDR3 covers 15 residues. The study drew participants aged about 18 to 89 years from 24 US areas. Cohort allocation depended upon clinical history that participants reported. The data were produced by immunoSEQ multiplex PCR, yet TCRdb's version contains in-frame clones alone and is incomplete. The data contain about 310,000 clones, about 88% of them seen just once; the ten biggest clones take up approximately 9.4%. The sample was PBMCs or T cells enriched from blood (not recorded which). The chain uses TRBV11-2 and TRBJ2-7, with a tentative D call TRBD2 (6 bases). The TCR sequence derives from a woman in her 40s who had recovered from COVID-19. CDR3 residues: CASSSDYPSPYEQYF. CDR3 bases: TGTGCCAGCAGCTCGGACTACCCGAGCCCCTACGAGCAGTACTTC.